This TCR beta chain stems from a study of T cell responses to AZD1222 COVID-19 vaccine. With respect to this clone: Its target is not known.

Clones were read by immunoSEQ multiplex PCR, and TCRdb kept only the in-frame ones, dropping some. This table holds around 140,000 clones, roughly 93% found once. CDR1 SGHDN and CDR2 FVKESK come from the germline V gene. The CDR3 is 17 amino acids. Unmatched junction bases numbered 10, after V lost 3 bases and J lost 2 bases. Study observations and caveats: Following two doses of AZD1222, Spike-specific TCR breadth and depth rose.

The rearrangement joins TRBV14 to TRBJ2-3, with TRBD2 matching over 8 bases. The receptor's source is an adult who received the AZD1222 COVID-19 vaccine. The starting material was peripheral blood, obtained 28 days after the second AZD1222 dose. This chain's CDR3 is CASSHQGAGGYTDTQYF. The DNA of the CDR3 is TGTGCCAGCAGCCACCAAGGGGCGGGAGGATACACAGATACGCAGTATTTT.